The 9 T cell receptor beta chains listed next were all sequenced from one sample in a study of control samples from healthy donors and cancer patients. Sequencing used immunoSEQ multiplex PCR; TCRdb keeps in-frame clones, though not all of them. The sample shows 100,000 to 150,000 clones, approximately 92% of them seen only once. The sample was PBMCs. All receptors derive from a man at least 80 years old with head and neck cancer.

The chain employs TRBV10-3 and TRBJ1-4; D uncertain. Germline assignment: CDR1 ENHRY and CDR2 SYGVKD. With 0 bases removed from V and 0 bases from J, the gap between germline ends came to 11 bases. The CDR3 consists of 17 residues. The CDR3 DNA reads TGTGCCATCAGTGAGTCGCGGACCCAAGCAACTAATGAAAAACTGTTTTTT. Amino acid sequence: CAISESRTQATNEKLFF.

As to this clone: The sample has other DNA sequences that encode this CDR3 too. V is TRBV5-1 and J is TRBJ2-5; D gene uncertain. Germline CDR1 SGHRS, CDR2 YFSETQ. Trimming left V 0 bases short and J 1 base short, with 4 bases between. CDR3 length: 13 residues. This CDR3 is CASSLDFQETQYF. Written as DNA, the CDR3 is TGCGCCAGCAGCTTGGACTTCCAAGAGACCCAGTACTTC.

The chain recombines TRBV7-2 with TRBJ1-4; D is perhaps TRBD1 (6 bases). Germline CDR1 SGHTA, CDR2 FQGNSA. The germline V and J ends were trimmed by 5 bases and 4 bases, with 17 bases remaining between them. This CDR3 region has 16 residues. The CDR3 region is CASSRPGAGFNEKLFF. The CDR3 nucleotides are TGTGCCAGCAGCCGTCCGGGGGCAGGTTTTAATGAAAAACTGTTTTTT.

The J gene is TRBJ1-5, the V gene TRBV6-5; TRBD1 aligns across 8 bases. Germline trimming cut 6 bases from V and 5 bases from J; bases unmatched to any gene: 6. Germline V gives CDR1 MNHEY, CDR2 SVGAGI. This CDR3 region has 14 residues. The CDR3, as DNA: TGTGCCAGCAGCCGACAGGGGTTCGATCAGCCCCAGCATTTT. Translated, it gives CASSRQGFDQPQHF.

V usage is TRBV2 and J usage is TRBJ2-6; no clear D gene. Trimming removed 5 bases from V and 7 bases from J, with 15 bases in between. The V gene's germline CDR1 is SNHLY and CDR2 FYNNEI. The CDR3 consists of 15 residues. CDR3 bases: TGTGCCAGCAGTAAGGACGGGCTGCGTGCCAACGTCCTGACTTTC. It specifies CASSKDGLRANVLTF.

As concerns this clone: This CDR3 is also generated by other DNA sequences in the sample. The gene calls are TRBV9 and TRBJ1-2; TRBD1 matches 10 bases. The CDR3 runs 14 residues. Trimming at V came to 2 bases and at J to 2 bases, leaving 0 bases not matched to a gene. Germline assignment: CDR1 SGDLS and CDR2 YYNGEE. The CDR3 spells CASSVGQGNYGYTF. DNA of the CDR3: TGTGCCAGCAGCGTGGGACAGGGGAACTATGGCTACACCTTC.

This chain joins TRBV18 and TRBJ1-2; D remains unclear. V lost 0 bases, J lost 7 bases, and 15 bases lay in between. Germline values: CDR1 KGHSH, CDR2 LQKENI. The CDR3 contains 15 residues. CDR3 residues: CASSPPIGGSGGYTF. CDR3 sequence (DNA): TGTGCCAGCTCACCACCTATTGGAGGGTCAGGTGGCTACACCTTC.

CDR3 in amino acids: CASSRPLADTDTQYF. The CDR3 region has the DNA TGCGCCAGCAGTCGCCCCCTAGCGGACACAGATACGCAGTATTTT. The chain is built from TRBV5-1 and TRBJ2-3; 7 bases line up with TRBD2. Trimming cost V 5 bases and J 2 bases; bases outside gene matches: 8. The CDR3 has 15 amino acids. Germline V gene data show CDR1 as SGHRS and CDR2 as YFSETQ.

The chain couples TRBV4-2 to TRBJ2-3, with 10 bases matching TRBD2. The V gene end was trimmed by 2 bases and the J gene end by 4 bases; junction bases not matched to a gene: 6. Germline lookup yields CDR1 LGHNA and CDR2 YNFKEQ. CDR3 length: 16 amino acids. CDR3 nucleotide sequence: TGTGCCAGCAGCCAACCCAGCGGGAGGGGGGCAGATACGCAGTATTTT. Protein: CASSQPSGRGADTQYF.